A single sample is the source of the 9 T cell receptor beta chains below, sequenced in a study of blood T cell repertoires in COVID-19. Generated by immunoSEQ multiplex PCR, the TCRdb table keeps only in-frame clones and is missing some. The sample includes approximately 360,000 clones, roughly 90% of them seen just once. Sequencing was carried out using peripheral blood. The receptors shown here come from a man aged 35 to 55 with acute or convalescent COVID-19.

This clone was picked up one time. CDR3 sequence: CASSREGGRGNYGYTF. For the CDR3, the DNA is TGTGCCAGCAGCCGAGAAGGGGGCCGGGGTAACTATGGCTACACCTTC. V and J are TRBV13 and TRBJ1-2, with 7 bases fitting TRBD1. Germline values: CDR1 PRHDT, CDR2 FYEKMQ (reference sequence). This CDR3 is built from 16 residues. J gave up 1 base and V 5 bases, and 10 bases lay outside the gene matches.

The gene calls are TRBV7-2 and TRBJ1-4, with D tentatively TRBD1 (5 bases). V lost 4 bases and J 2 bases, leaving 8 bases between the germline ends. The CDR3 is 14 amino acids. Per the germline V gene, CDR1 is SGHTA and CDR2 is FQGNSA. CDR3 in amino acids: CASSSGVTNEKLFF. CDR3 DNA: TGTGCCAGCAGCTCGGGGGTTACTAATGAAAAACTGTTTTTT.

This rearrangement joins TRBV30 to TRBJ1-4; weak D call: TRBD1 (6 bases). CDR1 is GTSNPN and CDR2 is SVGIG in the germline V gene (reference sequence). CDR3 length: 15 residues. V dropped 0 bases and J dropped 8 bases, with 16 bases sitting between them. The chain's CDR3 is CAWSVREGRGEKLFF. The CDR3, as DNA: TGTGCCTGGAGTGTACGTGAGGGGAGGGGGGAAAAACTGTTTTTT.

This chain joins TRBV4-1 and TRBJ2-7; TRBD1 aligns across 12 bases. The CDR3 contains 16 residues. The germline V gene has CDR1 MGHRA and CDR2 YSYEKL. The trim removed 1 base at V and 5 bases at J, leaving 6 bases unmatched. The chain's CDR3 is CASSQGDRGRGNEQYF. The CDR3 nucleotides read TGCGCCAGCAGCCAAGGGGACAGGGGGCGAGGGAACGAGCAGTACTTC.

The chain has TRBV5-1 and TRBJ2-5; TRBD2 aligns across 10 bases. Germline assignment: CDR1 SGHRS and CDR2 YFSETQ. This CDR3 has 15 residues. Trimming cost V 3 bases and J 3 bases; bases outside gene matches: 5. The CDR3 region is CASSYASGGKETQYF. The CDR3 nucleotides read TGCGCCAGCAGCTACGCTAGCGGGGGCAAAGAGACCCAGTACTTC.

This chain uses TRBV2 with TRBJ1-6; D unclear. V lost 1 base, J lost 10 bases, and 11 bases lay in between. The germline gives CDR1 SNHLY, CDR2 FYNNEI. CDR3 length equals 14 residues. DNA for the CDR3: TGTGCCAGCAGTGAAGGAGGACTAGGGTCACCCCTCCACTTT. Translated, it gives CASSEGGLGSPLHF.

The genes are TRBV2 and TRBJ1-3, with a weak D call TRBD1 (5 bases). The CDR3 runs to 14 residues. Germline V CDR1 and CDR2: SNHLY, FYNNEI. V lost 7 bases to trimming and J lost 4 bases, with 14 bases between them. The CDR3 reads CASTPQGVGNTIYF. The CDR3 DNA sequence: TGTGCCAGCACCCCCCAGGGCGTGGGAAACACCATATATTTT.

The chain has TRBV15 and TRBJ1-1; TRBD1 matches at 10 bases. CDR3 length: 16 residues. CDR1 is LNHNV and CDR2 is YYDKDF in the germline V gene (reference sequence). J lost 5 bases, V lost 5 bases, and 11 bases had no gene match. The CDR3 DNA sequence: TGTGCCACCAGCCGCGGGAGACAGGGGGCATGGACTGAAGCTTTCTTT. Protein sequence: CATSRGRQGAWTEAFF.

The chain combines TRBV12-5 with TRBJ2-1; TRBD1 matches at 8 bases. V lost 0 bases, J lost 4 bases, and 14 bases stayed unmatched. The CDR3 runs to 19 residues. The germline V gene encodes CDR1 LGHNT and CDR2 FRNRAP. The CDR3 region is CASGLVGGPGTGHYNEQFF. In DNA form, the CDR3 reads TGTGCTAGTGGTTTGGTAGGGGGCCCAGGGACAGGCCATTACAATGAGCAGTTCTTC.